The 29 T cell receptor beta chains listed next were all sequenced from one sample in a study of post-analysis software for immune sequencing data. Study-wide results and limits: A few TRBV segments appeared more often in patients than in controls, and TRBV5-6, TRBV5-1 and TRBV20-1 were among these.

TCR beta cDNA libraries had unique molecular identifiers. TCRdb ran MiXCR on the PCR reads and lists one entry per CDR3 protein. There are 650,000 to 850,000 distinct CDR3 sequences in the sample; approximately 53% occur only once, and 4.6% lies in the top ten. These receptors are not linked to any known antigen. Sequencing was carried out using blood. The receptors were sampled from a girl between 10 and 17 years old with multiple sclerosis.

The chain uses TRBV6-5 and TRBJ1-1, with a possible D match to TRBD1 (6 bases). V lost 2 bases to trimming and J lost 10 bases, with 14 bases between them. The CDR3 extends over 13 amino acids. Germline CDR1 MNHEY, CDR2 SVGAGI. The CDR3 region is CASSYTGQKIAFF. Here the CDR3 DNA reads TGTGCCAGCAGTTACACCGGACAGAAGATAGCTTTCTTT.

This clonotype was picked up a small number of times. The chain is built from TRBV29-1 and TRBJ2-3; a weak D match, TRBD1 (5 bases). CDR3 length: 14 residues. The V and J ends lost 4 bases and 0 bases respectively, with 11 bases between them. Germline V CDR1 and CDR2: SQVTM, ANQGSEA. CDR3 in amino acids: CSVGQRASTDTQYF. Here the CDR3 DNA reads TGCAGCGTTGGACAGCGAGCTAGCACAGATACGCAGTATTTT.

Note on this clonotype: Germline and junction disagree at one end, which may indicate a read error. The gene calls are TRBV20-1 and TRBJ2-1; TRBD2 aligns across 12 bases. The CDR3 consists of 18 residues. Germline V gene lookup returns CDR1 DFQATT and CDR2 SNEGSKA (reference sequence). CDR3 in amino acids: CSAIKTSGGLSSYNEQFF. CDR3 in DNA: TGCAGTGCTATAAAGACTAGCGGGGGCTTGAGCTCCTACAACGAGCAGTTCTTC.

The rearrangement links TRBV7-6 to TRBJ2-7; D call uncertain. Judging by the DNA end, TRBJ2-1 fits better; the J call may be wrong. This CDR3 contains 15 residues. Germline V gene data show CDR1 as SGHVS and CDR2 as FNYEAQ. The CDR3 is CASSSQTGSHNEQFF. In DNA form, the CDR3 reads TGTGCCAGCAGCTCTCAGACCGGGTCGCACAATGAGCAGTTCTTC.

The chain carries TRBV3-1 and TRBJ2-2; D not resolved. The CDR3 has 14 residues. Trimming left V 0 bases short and J 6 bases short, with 8 bases between. Germline CDR1 and CDR2: LGHDT and YNNKEL (reference sequence). The CDR3 nucleotides read TGTGCCAGCAGCCAAGATCTCCGGGCCGGGGAGCTGTTTTTT. Amino acids: CASSQDLRAGELFF.

This clonotype appeared a single time. The genes are TRBV29-1 and TRBJ2-1; 7 bases are a match to TRBD1. Germline V gives CDR1 SQVTM, CDR2 ANQGSEA. The length of the CDR3 is 14 residues. The J segment lost 2 bases and the V segment lost 3 bases, leaving 4 bases of the junction unmatched. Here the CDR3 DNA reads TGCAGCGTTGACGGGCAGGGGGCCTACAATGAGCAGTTCTTC. Its translation: CSVDGQGAYNEQFF.

The genes are TRBV20-1 and TRBJ2-5; the D gene is possibly TRBD1 (5 bases). Germline lookup yields CDR1 DFQATT and CDR2 SNEGSKA (reference sequence). This CDR3 is built from 15 residues. V lost 1 base and J 5 bases, leaving 17 bases between the germline ends. CDR3 sequence: CSARVPAGWSETQYF. The DNA for the CDR3 is TGCAGTGCTAGAGTTCCGGCAGGGTGGTCGGAGACCCAGTACTTC.

Here the CDR3 reads CASSQDQIAGRGIYEQFF. CDR3 DNA sequence: TGCGCCAGCAGCCAAGACCAAATAGCGGGAAGGGGCATCTATGAGCAGTTCTTC. The chain is built from TRBV4-1 and TRBJ2-1; 8 positions agree with TRBD2. The V gene's germline CDR1 is MGHRA and CDR2 YSYEKL. This CDR3 is built from 18 residues. The junction had 15 bases not matched to a gene; V was cut back by 0 bases and J by 8 bases.

This rearrangement joins TRBV7-3 to TRBJ2-3, with D perhaps matching TRBD1 (6 bases). Germline CDR1 SGHTA, CDR2 FQGTGA. The CDR3 is 19 amino acids. Trimming shortened V by 6 bases and J by 3 bases, and 28 bases separated the two germline ends. The CDR3 here is CASSLHLRGSRYMTDTQYF. The CDR3 coding sequence is TGTGCCAGCAGTCTTCATTTAAGGGGGTCACGGTACATGACAGATACGCAGTATTTT.

The chain is built from TRBV5-1 and TRBJ2-3; 8 bases fit TRBD2. Germline V gives CDR1 SGHRS, CDR2 YFSETQ. This CDR3 comprises 15 residues. After removal of 2 bases from V and 4 bases from J, the junction contained 6 bases not matched to a gene. The CDR3 coding sequence is TGCGCCAGCAGCTTAGCGGGAGTAGTGGCAGATACGCAGTATTTT. Its translation: CASSLAGVVADTQYF.

The V and J genes are TRBV2 and TRBJ1-3; 7 bases agree with TRBD1. This CDR3 has 15 amino acids. Germline trimming cut 6 bases from V and 2 bases from J; bases unmatched to any gene: 7. Germline values: CDR1 SNHLY, CDR2 FYNNEI. The CDR3, as DNA: TGTGCCAGCAGAGGTGGGACAGCTGCTGGAAACACCATATATTTT. This translates into CASRGGTAAGNTIYF.

Only a few counts were recorded for this clonotype. The rearrangement uses TRBV4-2 and TRBJ2-4, with D maybe TRBD1 (5 bases). This CDR3 has 12 amino acids. From germline, CDR1 is LGHNA and CDR2 YNFKEQ. Trimming shortened V by 6 bases and J by 8 bases, and 11 bases separated the two germline ends. CDR3 in DNA: TGTGCCAGCAGTGGGGCTGGGGACATTCAGTACTTC. Amino acids: CASSGAGDIQYF.

V is TRBV6-5 and J is TRBJ2-7; 8 bases align to TRBD1. The V gene's germline CDR1 is MNHEY and CDR2 SVGAGI. V shed 2 bases and J 1 base; nucleotides not matched to a gene: 7. The CDR3 has 16 residues. In DNA form, the CDR3 reads TGTGCCAGCAGTTACGGATGGACAGGGCATTCCTACGAGCAGTACTTC. Translation: CASSYGWTGHSYEQYF.

This rearrangement joins TRBV29-1 to TRBJ2-3; TRBD1 is a possible D gene (5 bases). Trimming cost V 6 bases and J 0 bases, with 7 bases left between them. Germline loops: CDR1 SQVTM, CDR2 ANQGSEA. The CDR3 sequence is 12 residues long. Here the CDR3 reads CSVRVSTDTQYF. The CDR3, as DNA: TGCAGCGTCAGGGTGAGCACAGATACGCAGTATTTT.

The rearrangement uses TRBV5-5 and TRBJ2-7; the D gene is possibly TRBD1 (9 bases). The CDR3 spans 20 residues. Germline values: CDR1 SGHKS, CDR2 YYEKEE (reference sequence). Trimming removed 6 bases at V and 6 bases at J, with 37 bases between. CDR3 region: CASISRLGTGIEREPSEQYF. The CDR3 DNA is TGTGCCAGCATCTCCAGGTTAGGGACAGGGATCGAGCGGGAGCCTTCCGAGCAGTACTTC.

This chain connects TRBV6-6 to TRBJ2-3; TRBD2 matches at 9 bases. Germline V gives CDR1 MNHNY, CDR2 SVGAGI (reference sequence). The CDR3 extends over 14 amino acids. V shed 7 bases, J shed 1 base, and the junction held 3 bases outside the gene matches. The CDR3 region has the DNA TGTGCCAGCAAGGGCGGGGGGGGCACAGATACGCAGTATTTT. Translated: CASKGGGGTDTQYF.

V is TRBV20-1 and J is TRBJ2-1; no definite D call. The ends were cut back, 5 bases at V and 7 bases at J, with 9 bases in the middle. CDR3 length: 11 residues. The V gene's germline CDR1 is DFQATT and CDR2 SNEGSKA (reference sequence). The CDR3 reads CSAAQWNEQFF. CDR3 bases: TGCAGTGCTGCCCAATGGAATGAGCAGTTCTTC.

The chain is built from TRBV6-2 or TRBV6-3 and TRBJ2-7; perhaps TRBD1 as D (6 bases). V dropped 5 bases and J dropped 3 bases, with 11 bases sitting between them. CDR3 length: 13 residues. Per the germline V gene, CDR1 is MNHEY and CDR2 is SVGEGT. The CDR3 nucleotides are TGTGCCAGCAGTGGACAGATAGGCTACGAGCAGTACTTC. Translated, it gives CASSGQIGYEQYF.

For the CDR3, the DNA is TGTGCCAGCAGTAAAGGCGGGACAGACTACGAGCAGTACTTC. Protein: CASSKGGTDYEQYF. The genes are TRBV25-1 and TRBJ2-7, with D perhaps TRBD1 (7 bases). Germline V gene lookup returns CDR1 MGHDK and CDR2 SYGVNS. The CDR3 consists of 14 residues. V shed 5 bases and J shed 3 bases, with 14 bases lying between them.

The rearrangement joins TRBV4-1 to TRBJ2-7, with a possible D match to TRBD1 (6 bases). Germline V CDR1 and CDR2: MGHRA, YSYEKL. This CDR3 has 15 residues. The V end lost 1 base, the J end lost 2 bases, and 12 bases lay between the germline ends. This CDR3 is CASSQGGQVAYEQYF. The CDR3 nucleotides are TGCGCCAGCAGCCAAGGGGGGCAGGTTGCCTACGAGCAGTACTTC.

This clonotype has a handful of counts. The chain is built from TRBV7-3 and TRBJ2-5, with TRBD2 matching over 8 bases. Germline values: CDR1 SGHTA, CDR2 FQGTGA. CDR3 size: 16 residues. Unmatched junction bases numbered 11, after V lost 8 bases and J lost 0 bases. This CDR3 reads CASPSSGGTYQETQYF. In DNA form, the CDR3 reads TGTGCCAGCCCGTCGAGCGGGGGAACGTACCAAGAGACCCAGTACTTC. The full variable domain, in which reference TRBV7-3 and TRBJ2-5 provide the parts outside the CDR3, is GAGVSQTPSNKVTEKGKYVELRCDPISGHTALYWYRQSLGQGPEFLIYFQGTGAADDSGLPNDRFFAVRPEGSVSTLKIQRTERGDSAVYLCASPSSGGTYQETQYFGPGTRLLVL.

This clonotype turned up a few times. The J gene is TRBJ2-1, the V gene TRBV29-1, with TRBD1 identical over 9 bases. J was trimmed by 8 bases and V by 7 bases; bases with no gene match: 12. Per the germline V gene, CDR1 is SQVTM and CDR2 is ANQGSEA. The CDR3 length is 14 residues. The CDR3 here is CSGDHGTGPDEQFF. The CDR3 bases are TGCAGCGGGGATCACGGGACAGGGCCGGATGAGCAGTTCTTC.

The chain is built from TRBV2 and TRBJ2-5, with D maybe TRBD1 (5 bases). The end of the DNA fits TRBJ2-7 better, so the J call may be wrong. This CDR3 spans 17 amino acids. CDR1 and CDR2 (germline): SNHLY, FYNNEI. CDR3 sequence (DNA): TGTGCCAGCAGTGGTCCGGCGTTGGGCAGGGTCGGCGGCGAGCAGTACTTC. It is translated as CASSGPALGRVGGEQYF.

The chain carries TRBV7-2 and TRBJ2-3; 10 bases are shared with TRBD1. CDR3 length: 16 residues. V shed 1 base and J 5 bases; nucleotides not matched to a gene: 6. Per germline, CDR1 SGHTA and CDR2 FQGNSA. CDR3 bases: TGTGCCAGCAGCTTAGGGGGACAGGGGAAAAAAGATACGCAGTATTTT. It specifies CASSLGGQGKKDTQYF.

J is TRBJ2-1 and V is TRBV11-2; D is unclear. V was clipped by 1 base and J by 0 bases, with 13 bases between them. CDR3 length: 17 residues. Germline CDR1 and CDR2: SGHAT and FQNNGV. CDR3 sequence (DNA): TGTGCCAGCAGCTTAGTTCTATCGAGCAGCTCCTACAATGAGCAGTTCTTC. Translated, it gives CASSLVLSSSSYNEQFF.

This clonotype was picked up a small number of times. The V and J genes are TRBV4-1 and TRBJ1-1; D unclear. The CDR3 consists of 14 residues. CDR1 is MGHRA and CDR2 is YSYEKL in the germline V gene. V was trimmed by 4 bases and J by 4 bases, leaving 13 bases between them. The CDR3 sequence is CASSLQATATEAFF. CDR3 sequence (DNA): TGCGCCAGCAGCCTTCAAGCCACTGCCACTGAAGCTTTCTTT.

As to this clonotype: The junction differs from germline at one of its ends, possibly a read error. The rearrangement links TRBV20-1 to TRBJ2-1, with a weak D call TRBD1 (5 bases). The germline V gene encodes CDR1 DFQATT and CDR2 SNEGSKA (reference sequence). The CDR3 contains 14 residues. CDR3 sequence reads: CSAQGSNSYDEQFF. The CDR3 DNA sequence: TGCAGTGCGCAGGGTAGCAACTCCTACGATGAGCAGTTCTTC.

This CDR3 is CASSHVLIGEGQFF. The CDR3, as DNA: TGCGCCAGCAGCCATGTCTTGATAGGCGAGGGGCAGTTCTTC. The chain is built from TRBV4-1 and TRBJ2-1; a possible D gene is TRBD2 (5 bases). V lost 3 bases and J 12 bases, leaving 18 bases between the germline ends. The CDR3 extends over 14 amino acids. The germline gives CDR1 MGHRA, CDR2 YSYEKL.

A single count supports this clonotype. The junction departs from the called germline gene at one end, perhaps through a read error. The rearrangement links TRBV7-3 to TRBJ2-1; the D gene is possibly TRBD2 (6 bases). Germline CDR1 is SGHTA and CDR2 is FQGTGA. The CDR3 runs to 15 residues. The CDR3 sequence is CASSYNSGPYNERFF. CDR3 coding DNA: TGTGCCAGCAGCTACAATAGCGGACCCTACAATGAGCGGTTCTTC.